Listed here are 24 T cell receptor beta chains from one sample, sequenced in a study of CD8 T cells in ankylosing spondylitis (dated by TCRdb to about 2017). Here is what the overall study found, with its caveats: Blood from ankylosing spondylitis patients appeared to be characterized by a TCR beta motif made up of several highly homologous amino acid variants.

These TCRs' antigens remain unknown. The library was made by 5' RACE. TCRdb lists the instrument as Illumina HiSeq 2500. TCRdb reran the public reads through fastp at Q25 and MiXCR, keeping productive beta chains. Each record represents a unique CDR3 protein, reported with the most common genes and DNA among its rows. This sample is represented by a few hundred thousand distinct CDR3 sequences; more than 15% of them were singletons. The ten largest account for 0.85% to 1.3% of the sample. Source material: blood, either unsorted or a sorted T cell fraction (not recorded which). The source is a male donor with ankylosing spondylitis.

This clonotype has more than one count but fewer than ten. V usage is TRBV5-1 and J usage is TRBJ2-6; 7 nucleotides match TRBD1. Germline values: CDR1 SGHRS, CDR2 YFSETQ. Germline trimming cut 4 bases from V and 3 bases from J; bases unmatched to any gene: 10. The CDR3 contains 17 residues. The CDR3 spells CASSPLSTGRGANVLTF. DNA for the CDR3: TGCGCCAGCAGCCCCCTATCGACAGGGCGTGGGGCCAACGTCCTGACTTTC.

The V call is TRBV5-6, the J call TRBJ2-3; D gene unclear. This CDR3 is 15 amino acids long. V was clipped by 2 bases and J by 2 bases, with 12 bases between them. Germline assignment: CDR1 SGHDT and CDR2 YYEEEE. CDR3 sequence (DNA): TGTGCCAGCAGCTTAATTTCCAGGACCACAGATACGCAGTATTTT. Translated: CASSLISRTTDTQYF. Drawing the rest from reference TRBV5-6 and TRBJ2-3, the complete variable domain is DAGVTQSPTHLIKTRGQQVTLRCSPKSGHDTVSWYQQALGQGPQFIFQYYEEEERQRGNFPDRFSGHQFPNYSSELNVNALLLGDSALYLCASSLISRTTDTQYFGPGTRLTVL.

This clonotype was recorded a few times. V is TRBV20-1 and J is TRBJ2-1; no definite D call. The CDR3 sequence is 13 residues long. Trimming shortened V by 8 bases and J by 0 bases, and 11 bases separated the two germline ends. Germline V CDR1 and CDR2: DFQATT, SNEGSKA (reference sequence). CDR3 bases: TGCAGTATCTTCTTAAACTCCTACAATGAGCAGTTCTTC. This codes for CSIFLNSYNEQFF.

This clonotype turned up a few times. The chain links TRBV5-1 to TRBJ2-2; 8 bases map to TRBD2. The V gene's germline CDR1 is SGHRS and CDR2 YFSETQ. This CDR3 has 15 amino acids. Unmatched junction bases numbered 6, after V lost 4 bases and J lost 4 bases. CDR3 loop: CASSGTSGATGELFF. As DNA, the CDR3 is TGCGCCAGCAGCGGAACTAGCGGAGCCACCGGGGAGCTGTTTTTT.

The chain has TRBV7-9 and TRBJ1-1; TRBD1 matches at 7 bases. This CDR3 is 13 amino acids long. Germline V gene sequence: CDR1 SEHNR, CDR2 FQNEAQ (reference sequence). The trim removed 1 base at V and 8 bases at J, leaving 4 bases unmatched. DNA of the CDR3: TGTGCCAGCAGCTTAGTATCACAGGGGGAAGCTTTCTTT. This encodes CASSLVSQGEAFF.

This clonotype appeared a few times. The chain carries TRBV20-1 and TRBJ2-1; D possibly matches TRBD1 or TRBD2 (5 bases each). The germline V gene encodes CDR1 DFQATT and CDR2 SNEGSKA (reference sequence). Trimming shortened V by 4 bases and J by 0 bases, and 7 bases separated the two germline ends. The CDR3 consists of 13 residues. In nucleotides, the CDR3 is TGCAGTGCTACAGGGAGCTCCTACAATGAGCAGTTCTTC. Translating gives CSATGSSYNEQFF.

CDR3 nucleotides: TGTGCCAGCAGTGGACTAGCGGGAGGACCCAATGAGCAGTTCTTC. Protein sequence: CASSGLAGGPNEQFF. The chain couples TRBV2 to TRBJ2-1, with 13 bases that match TRBD2. The germline V gene has CDR1 SNHLY and CDR2 FYNNEI. J was trimmed by 6 bases and V by 4 bases; bases with no gene match: 3. The CDR3 has 15 residues.

The sample holds a few counts of this clonotype. The chain carries TRBV12-3 or TRBV12-4 and TRBJ1-2, with 7 bases that match TRBD1. This CDR3 spans 11 amino acids. The V segment lost 6 bases and the J segment 9 bases; nucleotides outside the gene matches: 4. The CDR3 protein is CASSRGQSYTF. DNA for the CDR3: TGTGCCAGCAGCCGGGGACAGAGCTACACCTTC.

This clonotype was seen more than once but under ten times. The chain joins TRBV5-1 to TRBJ2-2, with D unresolved. CDR3 length equals 15 residues. Germline V gene sequence: CDR1 SGHRS, CDR2 YFSETQ. Deletions cut 1 base from V and 4 bases from J, with 11 bases between. CDR3 protein: CASSLNPGTTGELFF. The CDR3 DNA sequence: TGCGCCAGCAGCTTGAATCCGGGTACCACCGGGGAGCTGTTTTTT.

This chain connects TRBV11-2 to TRBJ2-3, with 14 bases aligning to TRBD2. The CDR3 is made up of 19 amino acids. Looked up from germline, CDR1 is SGHAT and CDR2 is FQNNGV. J was trimmed by 3 bases and V by 5 bases; bases with no gene match: 13. CDR3 DNA sequence: TGTGCCAGCAGCGGACGACTTAAGACTAGCGGGAGGGGTACAGATACGCAGTATTTT. Protein product: CASSGRLKTSGRGTDTQYF.

This clonotype occurred once. The V and J genes are TRBV4-1 and TRBJ1-4; D not certain. The germline V gene encodes CDR1 MGHRA and CDR2 YSYEKL. The CDR3 extends over 15 amino acids. Trimming stripped 1 base from V and 9 bases from J, with 15 bases between. The CDR3 sequence is CASSQALPREQKLFF. CDR3 in DNA: TGCGCCAGCAGCCAAGCGTTGCCAAGGGAGCAAAAACTGTTTTTT.

This clonotype was found a few times. The chain combines TRBV5-1 with TRBJ2-5; D gene ambiguous. CDR1 and CDR2 (germline): SGHRS, YFSETQ. This CDR3 region has 15 residues. The V end lost 3 bases, the J end lost 5 bases, and 17 bases lay between the germline ends. The CDR3 DNA is TGCGCCAGCAGCTCTTCCGGTGGGGTTCCGGAGACCCAGTACTTC. It yields the protein CASSSSGGVPETQYF.

This clonotype was recorded at least ten times. V gene TRBV12-3 or TRBV12-4 combines with J gene TRBJ1-2; D ambiguous. Trimming removed 4 bases at V and 3 bases at J, with 9 bases between. This CDR3 is built from 13 residues. In nucleotides, the CDR3 is TGTGCCAGCAGTTCCACACCACACTATGGCTACACCTTC. This gives the protein CASSSTPHYGYTF.

This clonotype was seen many times. The junction departs from germline at one end; a sequencing error may be responsible. The chain joins TRBV5-1 to TRBJ2-7, with D tentatively TRBD1 or TRBD2 (6 bases each). CDR3 length equals 14 residues. CDR1 is SGHRS and CDR2 is YFSETQ in the germline V gene. CDR3 coding DNA: TGTGCCAGCAGCTTAGGGGGGACTTCCTACGAGCAGTACTTC. Its translation is CASSLGGTSYEQYF.

This clonotype turned up a few times. The gene calls are TRBV7-2 and TRBJ2-7; D call uncertain. V lost 5 bases and J 1 base, leaving 6 bases between the germline ends. The germline V gene has CDR1 SGHTA and CDR2 FQGNSA. CDR3 length: 12 amino acids. CDR3: CASSIRSYEQYF. DNA for the CDR3: TGTGCCAGCAGCATCCGGTCCTACGAGCAGTACTTC.

This clonotype was found many times. The chain is built from TRBV7-3 and TRBJ2-3; TRBD2 might be the D (6 bases). CDR3 length: 14 residues. V was cut by 5 bases and J by 4 bases, with 13 bases left in between. Germline V gene lookup returns CDR1 SGHTA and CDR2 FQGTGA. The CDR3 DNA sequence: TGTGCCAGCAGCACCCACAGACTAGCAGATACGCAGTATTTT. Translation gives CASSTHRLADTQYF.

This clonotype has only a few counts. The V call is TRBV20-1, the J call TRBJ1-1; a possible D gene is TRBD1 (5 bases). V was pared by 0 bases and J by 6 bases, with 20 bases between. Germline CDR1 reads DFQATT; CDR2 reads SNEGSKA (reference sequence). The CDR3 spans 16 residues. For the CDR3, the DNA is TGCAGTGCTAGAGATCCGGGGAAGGGGCAGGCCTCTGAAGCTTTCTTT. It is translated as CSARDPGKGQASEAFF.

To note about this clonotype: This may be a read error: a much more frequent sequence differs by one nucleotide. The chain has TRBV12-3 or TRBV12-4 and TRBJ1-5; TRBD1 is a possible D gene (6 bases). The CDR3 totals 18 residues. The CDR3 DNA follows: TGTGCCATCAGTAAAATAATGGACAGATTCGATAGCAATCAGCCCCAGCATTTT. Translated: CAISKIMDRFDSNQPQHF.

The chain recombines TRBV5-1 with TRBJ2-5; no clear D. The CDR3 totals 12 residues. Germline V gene data show CDR1 as SGHRS and CDR2 as YFSETQ. The V end was cut by 3 bases, the J end by 5 bases, with 8 bases between. CDR3 protein: CASSSPPETQYF. In DNA, the CDR3 is TGCGCCAGCAGCTCCCCCCCTGAGACCCAGTACTTC.

V gene TRBV11-2 combines with J gene TRBJ2-6, with D perhaps TRBD1 (6 bases). V was cut by 0 bases and J by 4 bases, with 13 bases left in between. Germline assignment: CDR1 SGHAT and CDR2 FQNNGV. This CDR3 spans 17 amino acids. Here the CDR3 reads CASSLDGQIPGANVLTF. For the CDR3, the DNA is TGTGCCAGCAGCTTAGACGGACAGATACCCGGGGCCAACGTCCTGACTTTC.

The V gene is TRBV7-9, the J gene TRBJ2-2; D ambiguous. The CDR3 is 15 residues long. Germline V gene sequence: CDR1 SEHNR, CDR2 FQNEAQ (reference sequence). V was trimmed by 3 bases and J by 4 bases, leaving 12 bases between them. In DNA, the CDR3 is TGTGCCAGCAGCTTCTGGGGTCTTAGCACCGGGGAGCTGTTTTTT. Residues: CASSFWGLSTGELFF.

This chain connects TRBV4-1 to TRBJ1-2; a weak D match, TRBD1 (6 bases). The CDR3 totals 15 residues. CDR1 is MGHRA and CDR2 is YSYEKL in the germline V gene. Trimming removed 0 bases from V and 2 bases from J, with 10 bases in between. The CDR3 nucleotides are TGCGCCAGCAGCCAAGATGGGCAGGGGAACTATGGCTACACCTTC. It translates to CASSQDGQGNYGYTF.

This clonotype was seen a few times. V is TRBV2 and J is TRBJ2-1; 8 bases fit TRBD2. From germline, CDR1 is SNHLY and CDR2 FYNNEI. The CDR3 covers 16 residues. The ends lost 2 bases at V and 8 bases at J; junction bases unmatched: 11. This CDR3 is CASSERTGGSSDEQFF. The CDR3 DNA sequence: TGTGCCAGCAGTGAAAGGACGGGGGGGTCTTCGGATGAGCAGTTCTTC.

The rearrangement joins TRBV23-1 to TRBJ2-7; no firm D call. TRBV23-1 is known as an ORF, though its function is uncertain. CDR3 length: 15 amino acids. V was pared by 0 bases and J by 0 bases, with 9 bases between. The CDR3 coding sequence is TGCGCCAGCAGTCAATCGTTAGAGAGCTCCTACGAGCAGTACTTC. This codes for CASSQSLESSYEQYF.